The 22 T cell receptor beta chains reported below all come from one sample, sequenced in a study of blood T cell repertoires in COVID-19. The data were produced by immunoSEQ multiplex PCR, yet TCRdb's version contains in-frame clones alone and is incomplete. The sample has approximately 270,000 clones, 70% to 90% seen once. The sample taken for sequencing was PBMCs or T cells enriched from blood (not recorded which). Receptor source: a man between 35 and 55 years old who had recovered from COVID-19.

The chain employs TRBV25-1 and TRBJ2-7; no definite D call. Per germline, CDR1 MGHDK and CDR2 SYGVNS. The CDR3 covers 11 residues. V gave up 5 bases and J gave up 4 bases, with 6 bases separating them. Here the CDR3 DNA reads TGTGCCAGCAGTCAAGAGTACGAGCAGTACTTC. Its translation: CASSQEYEQYF.

The chain has TRBV7-2 and TRBJ2-1; no clear D. Per the germline V gene, CDR1 is SGHTA and CDR2 is FQGNSA. The CDR3 consists of 13 residues. V was clipped by 4 bases and J by 9 bases, with 13 bases between them. The CDR3 spells CASSSLTTSEQFF. The DNA for the CDR3 is TGTGCCAGCAGCTCCCTCACAACCTCTGAGCAGTTCTTC.

This chain uses TRBV11-2 with TRBJ2-5; D might be TRBD2 (5 bases). CDR1 and CDR2 from the germline V gene are SGHAT and FQNNGV. CDR3 length: 15 residues. Trimming removed 6 bases from V and 5 bases from J, with 19 bases in between. The CDR3 DNA reads as TGTGCCAGCAGGACCGCGCCCGGGGAAGGGGAGACCCAGTACTTC. The encoded protein is CASRTAPGEGETQYF.

The chain couples TRBV7-2 to TRBJ2-7; 9 bases align to TRBD1. Trimming removed 5 bases from V and 2 bases from J; junction bases left unmatched: 4. The germline V gene has CDR1 SGHTA and CDR2 FQGNSA. The CDR3 has 14 residues. CDR3 in DNA: TGTGCCAGCAGCCCGGGACAGGGCCCCTACGAGCAGTACTTC. Protein: CASSPGQGPYEQYF.

The gene calls are TRBV30 and TRBJ2-3, with TRBD2 matching over 9 bases. Germline trimming cut 2 bases from V and 14 bases from J; bases unmatched to any gene: 8. Looked up from germline, CDR1 is GTSNPN and CDR2 is SVGIG (reference sequence). The CDR3 loop spans 12 amino acids. CDR3 in amino acids: CAWSFTGTSLYF. The DNA for the CDR3 is TGTGCCTGGAGTTTCACCGGGACTAGCCTGTATTTT.

The gene calls are TRBV6-5 and TRBJ2-5, with D tentatively TRBD1 (5 bases). Per the germline V gene, CDR1 is MNHEY and CDR2 is SVGAGI. V lost 6 bases and J 4 bases, leaving 18 bases between the germline ends. This CDR3 region has 15 residues. CDR3 coding DNA: TGTGCCAGCAGCGAGACCCCAGGGTTTGGAGAGACCCAGTACTTC. It encodes CASSETPGFGETQYF.

This rearrangement joins TRBV2 to TRBJ2-5, with TRBD1 matching over 7 bases. Trimming cost V 10 bases and J 5 bases; bases outside gene matches: 10. This CDR3 is built from 13 residues. Germline CDR1 reads SNHLY; CDR2 reads FYNNEI. CDR3 sequence: CATQGPSVETQYF. In DNA, the CDR3 is TGTGCCACACAGGGGCCCTCGGTGGAGACCCAGTACTTC.

V is TRBV5-6 and J is TRBJ1-2; D unresolved. The germline gives CDR1 SGHDT, CDR2 YYEEEE. V was cut by 3 bases and J by 4 bases, with 13 bases left in between. The CDR3 sequence is 14 residues long. The CDR3 is CASSWVGSGYGYTF. Here the CDR3 DNA reads TGTGCCAGCAGCTGGGTCGGCAGCGGCTATGGCTACACCTTC.

V gene TRBV28 combines with J gene TRBJ2-3; TRBD1 matches 7 bases. The CDR3 is 14 residues long. Germline V gene sequence: CDR1 MDHEN, CDR2 SYDVKM. V lost 5 bases and J lost 4; bases outside the gene matches: 6. Here the CDR3 DNA reads TGTGCCAGCAGTACGACAGGGTCAGCAGATACGCAGTATTTT. Translated: CASSTTGSADTQYF. The full variable domain, in which reference TRBV28 and TRBJ2-3 provide the parts outside the CDR3, is DVKVTQSSRYLVKRTGEKVFLECVQDMDHENMFWYRQDPGLGLRLIYFSYDVKMKEKGDIPEGYSVSREKKERFSLILESASTNQTSMYLCASSTTGSADTQYFGPGTRLTVL.

This rearrangement joins TRBV5-6 to TRBJ2-2; the D is unclear. The V and J ends lost 0 bases and 6 bases respectively, with 9 bases between them. The germline V gene encodes CDR1 SGHDT and CDR2 YYEEEE. The length of the CDR3 is 14 residues. The CDR3 nucleotides are TGTGCCAGCAGCTTGGATCCACGGGCCGGGGAGCTGTTTTTT. This gives the protein CASSLDPRAGELFF.

The count of this clone is one. The rearrangement links TRBV6-5 to TRBJ1-6; D is possibly TRBD1 (5 bases). V was pared by 1 base and J by 7 bases, with 8 bases between. The CDR3 is 14 amino acids. Germline V gives CDR1 MNHEY, CDR2 SVGAGI. The chain's CDR3 is CASSYYRSNSPLHF. The CDR3, as DNA: TGTGCCAGCAGTTACTACAGGTCGAATTCACCCCTCCACTTT.

This rearrangement joins TRBV24-1 to TRBJ2-5; D call uncertain. CDR1 and CDR2 from the germline V gene are KGHDR and SFDVKD. The CDR3 sequence is 12 residues long. V was clipped by 4 bases and J by 3 bases, with 5 bases between them. Here the CDR3 reads CATSDLEETQYF. The DNA of the CDR3 is TGTGCCACCAGTGACCTCGAAGAGACCCAGTACTTC.

In this sample, this clone turned up a few times. V is TRBV12-3 or TRBV12-4 and J is TRBJ2-2; D call uncertain. This CDR3 spans 13 amino acids. V lost 2 bases and J 5 bases, leaving 6 bases between the germline ends. The CDR3 region is CASSLRRTGELFF. The CDR3 nucleotides read TGTGCCAGCAGTTTAAGGCGGACCGGGGAGCTGTTTTTT.

The sample holds a few counts of this clone. The chain links TRBV3-1 (or the pseudogene TRBV3-2) to TRBJ2-7; 7 bases agree with TRBD1. The V gene's germline CDR1 is LGHDT and CDR2 YNNKEL (reference sequence). This CDR3 has 15 amino acids. J gave up 3 bases and V 2 bases, and 7 bases lay outside the gene matches. CDR3 sequence (DNA): TGTGCCAGCAGCCAATACCCGAACAGGGGCTACGAGCAGTACTTC. Translating it yields CASSQYPNRGYEQYF.

The chain employs TRBV28 and TRBJ2-7; 9 bases agree with TRBD1. The CDR3 runs 14 residues. Germline V gives CDR1 MDHEN, CDR2 SYDVKM. V gave up 6 bases and J gave up 2 bases; unmatched junction bases: 5. The CDR3 DNA follows: TGTGCCAGCAGGTCGGGACAGGGAACCTACGAGCAGTACTTC. Its translation: CASRSGQGTYEQYF.

The chain joins TRBV27 to TRBJ1-1; a possible D gene is TRBD1 (6 bases). Looked up from germline, CDR1 is MNHEY and CDR2 is SMNVEV (reference sequence). Trimming stripped 4 bases from V and 2 bases from J, with 11 bases between. This CDR3 comprises 14 residues. CDR3 in DNA: TGTGCCAGCAGTTCCACAGGGACCAACACTGAAGCTTTCTTT. Translated: CASSSTGTNTEAFF.

This chain joins TRBV29-1 and TRBJ2-3, with 11 bases fitting TRBD1. The CDR3 length is 14 residues. The trim removed 6 bases at V and 5 bases at J, leaving 7 bases unmatched. CDR1 and CDR2 from the germline V gene are SQVTM and ANQGSEA. The CDR3 here is CSVAGTGGIDTQYF. Written as DNA, the CDR3 is TGCAGCGTCGCAGGGACAGGGGGAATAGATACGCAGTATTTT.

J is TRBJ1-2 and V is TRBV27; no clear D gene. CDR3 length: 14 residues. Trimming removed 0 bases at V and 2 bases at J, with 7 bases between. From germline, CDR1 is MNHEY and CDR2 SMNVEV (reference sequence). In DNA form, the CDR3 reads TGTGCCAGCAGTTTATCGGGCAGGAACTATGGCTACACCTTC. As protein: CASSLSGRNYGYTF.

In its sample, this clone was seen once. The chain carries TRBV4-2 and TRBJ1-1; D not resolved. V lost 2 bases to trimming and J lost 0 bases, with 7 bases between them. This CDR3 comprises 14 residues. Germline-derived CDR1 and CDR2 are LGHNA and YNFKEQ. The CDR3 nucleotides are TGTGCCAGCAGCCAATTGGGAGTGAACACTGAAGCTTTCTTT. Amino acids: CASSQLGVNTEAFF.

The V call is TRBV28, the J call TRBJ1-1; the match to TRBD1 covers 7 bases. Germline V CDR1 and CDR2: MDHEN, SYDVKM. There are 14 residues in the CDR3. The J segment lost 3 bases and the V segment lost 3 bases, leaving 4 bases of the junction unmatched. CDR3 region: CASSLRGRDTEAFF. The DNA for the CDR3 is TGTGCCAGCAGTTTGAGGGGGCGAGACACTGAAGCTTTCTTT.

This chain uses TRBV7-2 with TRBJ2-7; D is perhaps TRBD2 (6 bases). V was clipped by 4 bases and J by 9 bases, with 13 bases between them. The V gene's germline CDR1 is SGHTA and CDR2 FQGNSA. There are 12 residues in the CDR3. Here the CDR3 DNA reads TGTGCCAGCAGCTCCCCCAGGGAGGTGCAGTACTTC. This gives the protein CASSSPREVQYF.

The DNA of the CDR3 is TGTGCCAGCAGCTTTGATTGGACAGGGGGCAAAATGGATGAAAAACTGTTTTTT. As protein: CASSFDWTGGKMDEKLFF. The chain carries TRBV7-9 and TRBJ1-4; 11 nucleotides match TRBD1. CDR1 and CDR2 (germline): SEHNR, FQNEAQ (reference sequence). After removal of 3 bases from V and 6 bases from J, the junction contained 12 bases not matched to a gene. The CDR3 has 18 residues.